The 20 T cell receptor beta chains in this list originate from one sample, sequenced in a study of CD8 T cells in ankylosing spondylitis. MiXCR, applied by TCRdb to the 5' RACE reads, yields one record per CDR3 protein. The repertoire has fewer than 250,000 distinct CDR3 sequences, 30% to 35% of them found once; the top ten carry around 4%. Input material: blood, either unsorted or a sorted T cell fraction (not recorded which). These receptors all stem from a male donor with ankylosing spondylitis or in good health (not recorded which).

The chain couples TRBV6-1 to TRBJ2-7; 8 positions agree with TRBD1. The germline V gene has CDR1 MNHNS and CDR2 SASEGT. J gave up 6 bases and V 5 bases, and 9 bases lay outside the gene matches. CDR3 size: 14 residues. This CDR3 is CASSTGQGRGEQYF. The CDR3, as DNA: TGTGCCAGCAGTACAGGACAGGGTAGGGGCGAGCAGTACTTC.

This clonotype turned up a few times. The chain combines TRBV20-1 with TRBJ1-2, with TRBD1 as a possible D gene (6 bases). V was shortened by 6 bases and J by 6 bases, with 11 bases between the two germline ends. Germline V gives CDR1 DFQATT, CDR2 SNEGSKA (reference sequence). The CDR3 totals 11 residues. This chain's CDR3 is CSAWGGHGYTF. DNA for the CDR3: TGCAGTGCCTGGGGGGGGCATGGCTACACCTTC.

The rearrangement uses TRBV20-1 and TRBJ2-4; tentative D call: TRBD2 (7 bases). The CDR3 extends over 13 amino acids. Looked up from germline, CDR1 is DFQATT and CDR2 is SNEGSKA (reference sequence). Trimming took 5 bases from V and 6 from J, leaving 14 bases between them. CDR3 sequence (DNA): TGCAGTGCTGGGGGGGGCGGGATAAACATTCAGTACTTC. It is translated as CSAGGGGINIQYF.

This chain uses TRBV20-1 with TRBJ2-7; D is possibly TRBD1 (7 bases). The CDR3 contains 13 residues. Germline V lookup: CDR1 DFQATT, CDR2 SNEGSKA (reference sequence). V lost 6 bases and J 3 bases, leaving 15 bases between the germline ends. This CDR3 is CSALPRGDYEQYF. DNA of the CDR3: TGCAGTGCCCTCCCCAGGGGGGACTACGAGCAGTACTTC.

This clonotype occurred a few times. The chain joins TRBV2 to TRBJ2-3; 13 bases fit TRBD2. The CDR3 length is 18 residues. In germline, CDR1 is SNHLY, CDR2 FYNNEI. Unmatched junction bases numbered 19, after V lost 6 bases and J lost 10 bases. The CDR3 region has the DNA TGTGCCAGCAGGCGCGGACTAGCGGGGGCCCATGGAAAGATGGCGCAGTATTTT. Translated, it gives CASRRGLAGAHGKMAQYF.

The genes are TRBV10-2 and TRBJ2-7, with TRBD2 identical over 7 bases. V was clipped by 1 base and J by 2 bases; unmatched bases: 5. Germline V CDR1 and CDR2: WSHSY, SAAADI. The CDR3 spans 15 residues. Here the CDR3 reads CASSEWSSGTYEQYF. The CDR3 nucleotides are TGCGCCAGCAGTGAGTGGTCTAGCGGAACCTACGAGCAGTACTTC.

This clonotype showed up just a few times. V and J are TRBV10-3 and TRBJ2-7, with 13 bases that match TRBD2. This CDR3 is 14 amino acids long. V lost 4 bases to trimming and J lost 3 bases; unmatched junction nucleotides: 0. Germline assignment: CDR1 ENHRY and CDR2 SYGVKD. The CDR3 sequence is CAISGTSGGYEQYF. In DNA, the CDR3 is TGTGCCATCAGTGGGACTAGCGGGGGCTACGAGCAGTACTTC.

The chain combines TRBV4-1 with TRBJ2-2; no firm D call. CDR3 size: 9 residues. Deletions cut 10 bases from V and 12 bases from J, with 9 bases between. Per germline, CDR1 MGHRA and CDR2 YSYEKL. The DNA of the CDR3 is TGCGCCAAAAAACGACAGCTGTTTTTT. It is translated as CAKKRQLFF.

This chain connects TRBV6-1 to TRBJ2-1; unclear D gene. Germline-derived CDR1 and CDR2 are MNHNS and SASEGT. V was pared by 6 bases and J by 6 bases, with 15 bases between. The length of the CDR3 is 14 residues. The CDR3 is CASRSGPGANEQFF. CDR3 DNA sequence: TGTGCCAGCAGATCTGGGCCGGGTGCCAATGAGCAGTTCTTC.

The chain couples TRBV29-1 to TRBJ2-5, with D possibly being TRBD1 or TRBD2 (6 bases each). The CDR3 length is 16 residues. Trimming removed 5 bases at V and 5 bases at J, with 24 bases between. The germline gives CDR1 SQVTM, CDR2 ANQGSEA. CDR3 sequence reads: CSVIKGGPPSAETQYF. The CDR3 DNA sequence: TGCAGCGTTATTAAGGGGGGCCCCCCCTCGGCGGAGACCCAGTACTTC.

V gene TRBV3-1 combines with J gene TRBJ2-6; D remains ambiguous. Per the germline V gene, CDR1 is LGHDT and CDR2 is YNNKEL (reference sequence). The V and J ends lost 4 bases and 0 bases respectively, with 10 bases between them. The CDR3 runs to 16 residues. The CDR3 sequence: CASSPGRHSGANVLTF. The CDR3 DNA reads as TGTGCCAGCAGCCCCGGACGGCACTCTGGGGCCAACGTCCTGACTTTC.

This clonotype was detected only a few times. The chain recombines TRBV20-1 with TRBJ2-7; D perhaps matches TRBD1 (5 bases). V gave up 0 bases and J gave up 9 bases, with 15 bases separating them. Germline V gives CDR1 DFQATT, CDR2 SNEGSKA (reference sequence). The CDR3 covers 13 residues. The CDR3: CSARDGQGDRQYF. The CDR3 region has the DNA TGCAGTGCTAGAGATGGGCAGGGCGATAGGCAGTACTTC.

This clonotype was observed a few times. The chain employs TRBV11-1 and TRBJ2-7; TRBD1 matches 9 bases. J gave up 1 base and V 0 bases, and 10 bases lay outside the gene matches. The length of the CDR3 is 18 residues. CDR1 and CDR2 from the germline V gene are SGHAT and FQDESV (reference sequence). CDR3 region: CASSLAGGTGKISYEQYF. CDR3 bases: TGTGCCAGCAGCTTAGCTGGGGGGACAGGGAAGATTTCCTACGAGCAGTACTTC.

CDR3: CASSLASGVADTQYF. The DNA of the CDR3 is TGCGCCAGCAGCTTGGCTAGCGGGGTGGCAGATACGCAGTATTTT. The chain combines TRBV5-1 with TRBJ2-3, with 9 bases fitting TRBD2. This CDR3 spans 15 amino acids. Germline CDR1 and CDR2: SGHRS and YFSETQ. After removal of 0 bases from V and 4 bases from J, the junction contained 3 bases not matched to a gene.

V is TRBV4-1 and J is TRBJ2-3; perhaps TRBD2 as D (5 bases). There are 15 residues in the CDR3. Germline V gene data show CDR1 as MGHRA and CDR2 as YSYEKL. V lost 0 bases to trimming and J lost 2 bases, with 9 bases between them. The CDR3 DNA is TGCGCCAGCAGCCAAGATGAGGGCAACACAGATACGCAGTATTTT. It translates to CASSQDEGNTDTQYF.

The CDR3 nucleotides are TGCAGTGCTAAGGACGGTGATACCTCCTATAATTCACCCCTCCACTTT. The encoded protein is CSAKDGDTSYNSPLHF. The chain uses TRBV20-1 and TRBJ1-6; D gene unclear. CDR3 length: 16 amino acids. In germline, CDR1 is DFQATT, CDR2 SNEGSKA (reference sequence). Trimming removed 4 bases at V and 0 bases at J, with 13 bases between.

The chain recombines TRBV5-1 with TRBJ2-2; 7 bases line up with TRBD1. After removal of 0 bases from V and 0 bases from J, the junction contained 5 bases not matched to a gene. Germline V gene data show CDR1 as SGHRS and CDR2 as YFSETQ. The CDR3 loop spans 17 amino acids. The CDR3 here is CASSLDKTGTNTGELFF. The CDR3 coding sequence is TGCGCCAGCAGCTTGGACAAGACAGGGACGAACACCGGGGAGCTGTTTTTT.

This clonotype has just a few counts. The chain employs TRBV20-1 and TRBJ2-3; perhaps TRBD2 as D (7 bases). V was cut by 6 bases and J by 5 bases, with 9 bases left in between. CDR3 size: 11 residues. The germline gives CDR1 DFQATT, CDR2 SNEGSKA (reference sequence). The CDR3 protein is CSAGGRDTQYF. CDR3 nucleotides: TGCAGTGCGGGGGGGCGAGATACGCAGTATTTT.

This chain joins TRBV12-3 or TRBV12-4 and TRBJ1-5; 8 nucleotides line up with TRBD1. The CDR3 has 15 amino acids. After removal of 5 bases from V and 2 bases from J, the junction contained 5 bases not matched to a gene. CDR3 loop: CASSRDRGGNQPQHF. CDR3 coding DNA: TGTGCCAGCAGTCGCGACAGGGGTGGCAATCAGCCCCAGCATTTT.

J is TRBJ2-1 and V is TRBV24-1, with 9 bases that match TRBD2. Germline CDR1 KGHDR, CDR2 SFDVKD. The CDR3 has 12 residues. V was pared by 4 bases and J by 12 bases, with 3 bases of the junction left unmatched. CDR3: CATSDTAGGQFF. In DNA, the CDR3 is TGTGCCACCAGTGACACAGCGGGGGGGCAGTTCTTC.